Reported below is one T cell receptor beta chain. This entry comes from a study of blood T cell repertoires in COVID-19. Study at large: T cells, B-cell-depleted T cells, or PBMCs provided the cDNA or gDNA that served as material.

Germline V gene lookup returns CDR1 MDHEN and CDR2 SYDVKM. V trimming: 2 bases; J trimming: 5 bases; junction bases outside the gene matches: 10. There are 16 residues in the CDR3. Measured with immunoSEQ multiplex PCR; TCRdb has only the in-frame clones, and not every one. The repertoire holds 200,000 to 250,000 clones, with less than 85% as singletons. Material: peripheral blood. The clonotype was recovered from a woman at least 80 years old with acute or convalescent COVID-19. The rearrangement uses TRBV28 and TRBJ1-1; 8 nucleotides align to TRBD1. The chain's CDR3 is CASSLTTGAGNTEAFF. The CDR3 DNA follows: TGTGCCAGCAGTTTAACGACAGGGGCCGGGAATACTGAAGCTTTCTTT.